This entry is about one T cell receptor beta chain. This sample stems from a study of blood T cell repertoires in COVID-19. TCRdb's table, derived via immunoSEQ multiplex PCR, lists solely in-frame clones and lacks some. The sample yields around 80,000 clones, roughly four fifths seen once. This CDR3 is 15 amino acids long. Trimming stripped 3 bases from V and 4 bases from J, with 14 bases between. Germline V gene data show CDR1 as KGHDR and CDR2 as SFDVKD. Sample: peripheral blood. The chain employs TRBV24-1 and TRBJ1-2; a weak D match, TRBD1 (6 bases). This receptor was identified in a man in his 60s with acute or convalescent COVID-19. The CDR3, as DNA: TGTGCCACCAGTGATGGGATACAGGGACCCTATGGCTACACCTTC. Translating it yields CATSDGIQGPYGYTF.